This T cell receptor (beta chain) was captured by sequencing in a study of lymphopenia after photon versus proton radiotherapy. Overall study results and limits: Oligoclonal CD8+ Temra expansion after nadir drove photon patients' diversity drop. Authors raise, but do not show, better survival with proton therapy. Under photons, naive T cells and diversity fell while effector/memory populations rose. In patients who died, overall survival fell as post-nadir TCR diversity dropped more.

Here immunoSEQ multiplex PCR was the method, and the copy in TCRdb shows in-frame clones only, minus some. This sample has 14,000 or so clones; about 79% occur once, and the top ten carry 25% to 30%. This CDR3 comprises 14 residues. The germline CDR1 and CDR2 sequences are SGHDT and YYEEEE. Trimming took 3 bases from V and 7 from J; bases not matched to a gene: 7. As for this clone: Its matching antigen is unknown.

This chain joins TRBV5-6 and TRBJ1-5; 7 bases match TRBD1. The source of this sequence is a man aged 50-60 years with gastric cancer. Sequenced here: peripheral blood, sampled from a patient treated with photon-based radiotherapy. The CDR3 DNA reads as TGTGCCAGCAGCTGGGGGGAGGGGGCCCAGCCCCAGCATTTT. Protein product: CASSWGEGAQPQHF.